These 26 T cell receptor beta chains were sequenced from one sample in a study of CD8 T cells in ankylosing spondylitis. Study findings and constraints: Blood from ankylosing spondylitis patients appeared to carry a characteristic eight-variant TCR beta motif.

TCRdb passed the 5' RACE reads through MiXCR, listing each CDR3 protein once. The repertoire holds 500,000 to 550,000 distinct CDR3 sequences, with approximately 12% as singletons. Their antigen targets remain unknown. The sequencing input was blood, either unsorted or a sorted T cell fraction (not recorded which). The receptors stem from a male donor with ankylosing spondylitis.

The chain has TRBV19 and TRBJ2-5; D unclear. Trimming pared 10 bases from V and 5 bases from J, leaving 11 bases between. CDR3 length: 11 amino acids. Germline assignment: CDR1 LNHDA and CDR2 SQIVND (reference sequence). As DNA, the CDR3 is TGTGCCACCCAGATCGAGGAGACCCAGTACTTC. Translating gives CATQIEETQYF.

The chain uses TRBV7-2 and TRBJ1-5; 10 positions match TRBD1. Germline values: CDR1 SGHTA, CDR2 FQGNSA. The CDR3 spans 16 residues. Trimming at V came to 1 base and at J to 6 bases, leaving 6 bases not matched to a gene. CDR3 region: CASSLVGQGVIQPQHF. CDR3 nucleotide sequence: TGTGCCAGCAGCTTAGTCGGACAGGGGGTCATTCAGCCCCAGCATTTT.

The V and J genes are TRBV7-9 and TRBJ2-3; 8 nucleotides line up with TRBD2. The CDR3 consists of 16 residues. V shed 5 bases and J 3 bases; nucleotides not matched to a gene: 10. Germline values: CDR1 SEHNR, CDR2 FQNEAQ (reference sequence). The CDR3 here is CASSIKRELGTDTQYF. The CDR3 nucleotides read TGTGCCAGCAGCATTAAGCGGGAGTTGGGGACAGATACGCAGTATTTT.

The table lists this clonotype with a few counts. The rearrangement joins TRBV5-1 to TRBJ2-3; D possibly corresponds to TRBD2 (6 bases). Germline CDR1 reads SGHRS; CDR2 reads YFSETQ. The CDR3 has 15 amino acids. V lost 4 bases to trimming and J lost 0 bases, with 12 bases between them. The CDR3 here is CASSLGTYSTDTQYF. The CDR3 DNA reads TGCGCCAGCAGCCTAGGGACTTATAGCACAGATACGCAGTATTTT.

This clonotype was picked up a small number of times. The chain is built from TRBV12-3 or TRBV12-4 and TRBJ1-1; the match to TRBD1 covers 10 bases. The CDR3 spans 14 residues. Trimming cost V 5 bases and J 4 bases; bases outside gene matches: 4. The CDR3 DNA reads as TGTGCCAGCAGTGTGGGACAGGGGAGCACTGAAGCTTTCTTT. Translated: CASSVGQGSTEAFF.

V usage is TRBV3-1 and J usage is TRBJ2-5, with D possibly TRBD1 on 5 matching bases. The germline gives CDR1 LGHDT, CDR2 YNNKEL (reference sequence). This CDR3 has 12 residues. V shed 8 bases and J shed 0 bases, with 7 bases lying between them. The CDR3 nucleotides read TGTGCCAGCGGGGCGGACCAAGAGACCCAGTACTTC. It specifies CASGADQETQYF.

The chain is built from TRBV7-4 and TRBJ1-1; D is perhaps TRBD1 (6 bases). Germline CDR1 and CDR2: SGHVT and SQSDAQ. The CDR3 length is 14 residues. The ends were cut back, 1 base at V and 7 bases at J, with 13 bases in the middle. The CDR3 nucleotides read TGTGCCAGCAGCTTAGGAGGGACAACTAGTGAAGCTTTCTTT. Amino acids: CASSLGGTTSEAFF.

The chain recombines TRBV12-3 or TRBV12-4 with TRBJ1-3; D unclear. The CDR3 extends over 14 amino acids. V was clipped by 2 bases and J by 4 bases, with 9 bases between them. CDR3 DNA sequence: TGTGCCAGCAGTTTAAGAACAGCCGGAAACACCATATATTTT. This sequence encodes CASSLRTAGNTIYF.

This clonotype was counted a few times. The rearrangement uses TRBV11-2 and TRBJ2-7; possible D gene TRBD2, 8 bases. Germline-derived CDR1 and CDR2 are SGHAT and FQNNGV. Deletions cut 3 bases from V and 6 bases from J, with 18 bases between. The CDR3 runs 15 residues. CDR3 bases: TGTGCCAGCAGCTTTACAGGGACAGCGGGGGCCGAGCAGTACTTC. Translating gives CASSFTGTAGAEQYF.

This clonotype occurred a few times. V and J are TRBV7-9 and TRBJ2-5; no definite D call. This CDR3 is 14 amino acids long. Per the germline V gene, CDR1 is SEHNR and CDR2 is FQNEAQ (reference sequence). The V and J ends lost 5 bases and 1 base respectively, with 11 bases between them. The CDR3 spells CASSLTQRQETQYF. CDR3 DNA: TGTGCCAGCAGCCTTACCCAGCGCCAAGAGACCCAGTACTTC.

This clonotype was picked up a small number of times. This chain links TRBV20-1 with TRBJ1-5; D remains ambiguous. V gave up 0 bases and J gave up 1 base, with 10 bases separating them. Germline V gene sequence: CDR1 DFQATT, CDR2 SNEGSKA (reference sequence). This CDR3 comprises 15 residues. The CDR3 spells CSAREGLGSNQPQHF. The CDR3 coding sequence is TGCAGTGCTAGAGAAGGACTTGGCAGCAATCAGCCCCAGCATTTT.

In its sample, this clonotype was seen many times. The chain combines TRBV29-1 with TRBJ2-1; no reliable D call. From germline, CDR1 is SQVTM and CDR2 ANQGSEA. CDR3 length: 15 amino acids. Trimming pared 3 bases from V and 3 bases from J, leaving 15 bases between. The CDR3 is CSVDRWERNYNEQFF. Written as DNA, the CDR3 is TGCAGCGTTGATCGTTGGGAACGGAACTACAATGAGCAGTTCTTC.

This clonotype showed up many times. The chain combines TRBV11-2 with TRBJ2-1; maybe TRBD1 (6 bases). The germline gives CDR1 SGHAT, CDR2 FQNNGV. V lost 3 bases and J 0 bases, leaving 9 bases between the germline ends. This CDR3 region has 15 residues. The CDR3 DNA sequence: TGTGCCAGCAGCTTTACAGGGATCTCCTACAATGAGCAGTTCTTC. Encoded protein: CASSFTGISYNEQFF.

The table lists this clonotype with a few counts. This chain joins TRBV20-1 and TRBJ2-7; 11 bases align to TRBD2. The J segment lost 6 bases and the V segment lost 3 bases, leaving 7 bases of the junction unmatched. The CDR3 covers 14 residues. Germline CDR1 reads DFQATT; CDR2 reads SNEGSKA (reference sequence). The CDR3 here is CSASRLAGSFEQYF. For the CDR3, the DNA is TGCAGTGCTAGTAGACTAGCGGGATCGTTCGAGCAGTACTTC.

This clonotype has just a few counts. This chain connects TRBV7-9 to TRBJ2-7; D is unclear. Germline lookup yields CDR1 SEHNR and CDR2 FQNEAQ (reference sequence). CDR3 length: 15 residues. The V and J ends lost 5 bases and 3 bases respectively, with 17 bases between them. The CDR3 here is CASSPWASIGYEQYF. As DNA, the CDR3 is TGTGCCAGCAGCCCATGGGCCTCCATTGGCTACGAGCAGTACTTC. The full variable domain, completed using reference TRBV7-9 and TRBJ2-7, is DTGVSQNPRHKITKRGQNVTFRCDPISEHNRLYWYRQTLGQGPEFLTYFQNEAQLEKSRLLSDRFSAERPKGSFSTLEIQRTEQGDSAMYLCASSPWASIGYEQYFGPGTRLTVT.

This clonotype was seen a handful of times. This chain uses TRBV11-2 with TRBJ1-3; 7 positions agree with TRBD1. V lost 5 bases and J lost 0; bases outside the gene matches: 7. CDR1 and CDR2 (germline): SGHAT, FQNNGV. The CDR3 loop spans 16 amino acids. The CDR3 DNA reads TGTGCCAGCAGCAAGACAGGGCCCAGCTCTGGAAACACCATATATTTT. Translated: CASSKTGPSSGNTIYF.

This clonotype was counted ten times or more. The chain recombines TRBV4-2 with TRBJ2-2; TRBD2 aligns across 15 bases. The CDR3 sequence is 19 residues long. Germline lookup yields CDR1 LGHNA and CDR2 YNFKEQ. The junction had 12 bases not matched to a gene; V was cut back by 3 bases and J by 7 bases. In DNA, the CDR3 is TGTGCCAGCAGCCAGGCCGGACTAGCGGGAGGGCCTGTCGGCGGGGAGCTGTTTTTT. Translated, it gives CASSQAGLAGGPVGGELFF.

This clonotype was picked up a small number of times. The V and J genes are TRBV12-3 or TRBV12-4 and TRBJ1-1, with 9 nucleotides matching TRBD1. The CDR3 covers 14 residues. V shed 5 bases and J 5 bases; nucleotides not matched to a gene: 6. This chain's CDR3 is CASSPNRGRTEAFF. The CDR3 DNA is TGTGCCAGCAGTCCTAACAGGGGGCGGACTGAAGCTTTCTTT.

This clonotype was found a few times. The chain has TRBV24-1 and TRBJ2-3; D might be TRBD1 or TRBD2, each matching 7 bases. The CDR3 covers 17 residues. The V end lost 5 bases, the J end lost 5 bases, and 22 bases lay between the germline ends. The V gene's germline CDR1 is KGHDR and CDR2 SFDVKD. In nucleotides, the CDR3 is TGTGCCACCAGTGCCCTGGGACAGCGGGAATCGATAGATACGCAGTATTTT. Translated: CATSALGQRESIDTQYF.

This clonotype was seen ten or more times. V gene TRBV29-1 combines with J gene TRBJ2-2; TRBD1 matches at 8 bases. The CDR3 runs 14 residues. Germline loops: CDR1 SQVTM, CDR2 ANQGSEA. Germline trimming cut 5 bases from V and 3 bases from J; bases unmatched to any gene: 5. The CDR3 sequence: CSVRQGYDTGELFF. For the CDR3, the DNA is TGCAGCGTTAGACAGGGGTATGACACCGGGGAGCTGTTTTTT.

V is TRBV6-5 and J is TRBJ2-1, with D perhaps matching TRBD2 (6 bases). In germline, CDR1 is MNHEY, CDR2 SVGAGI. The V end was cut by 0 bases, the J end by 3 bases, with 12 bases between. This CDR3 is built from 16 residues. CDR3 in amino acids: CASSYSKLAVYNEQFF. CDR3 coding DNA: TGTGCCAGCAGTTACTCGAAACTAGCTGTCTACAATGAGCAGTTCTTC.

In this sample, this clonotype turned up a few times. The rearrangement links TRBV5-1 to TRBJ1-5, with D hard to call. CDR3 length: 14 amino acids. Germline assignment: CDR1 SGHRS and CDR2 YFSETQ. The ends were cut back, 4 bases at V and 4 bases at J, with 12 bases in the middle. The DNA of the CDR3 is TGCGCCAGCAGCGAAGGACTGCCGAATCAGCCCCAGCATTTT. Translating it yields CASSEGLPNQPQHF.

J is TRBJ2-1 and V is TRBV5-1, with 8 bases aligning to TRBD2. Germline CDR1 is SGHRS and CDR2 is YFSETQ. The CDR3 is 15 amino acids. The J segment lost 5 bases and the V segment lost 4 bases, leaving 8 bases of the junction unmatched. CDR3 in DNA: TGCGCCAGCAGCGGACGACTAGCGCGCGACAATGAGCAGTTCTTC. This translates into CASSGRLARDNEQFF.

The CDR3: CASSLSSGRAVGANVLTF. CDR3 bases: TGCGCCAGCAGCTTGTCGAGCGGGAGGGCCGTCGGGGCCAACGTCCTGACTTTC. J is TRBJ2-6 and V is TRBV5-1, with 10 bases aligning to TRBD2. The CDR3 extends over 18 amino acids. Unmatched junction bases numbered 8, after V lost 1 base and J lost 4 bases. Germline CDR1 is SGHRS and CDR2 is YFSETQ.

This sequence joins TRBV5-1 and TRBJ2-3; TRBD1 matches at 7 bases. The V gene end was trimmed by 4 bases and the J gene end by 0 bases; junction bases not matched to a gene: 8. This CDR3 contains 16 residues. Germline CDR1 is SGHRS and CDR2 is YFSETQ. The CDR3 here is CASSGGQSASTDTQYF. The CDR3 bases are TGCGCCAGCAGCGGGGGACAGTCGGCTAGCACAGATACGCAGTATTTT.

Only a few counts were recorded for this clonotype. In DNA, the CDR3 is TGTGCCAGCAGCCCTCAGGGCTCGCCGGAAGGAGGCTACACCTTC. It codes for CASSPQGSPEGGYTF. This rearrangement joins TRBV11-2 to TRBJ1-2, with a tentative D call TRBD1 (5 bases). V was cut by 5 bases and J by 8 bases, with 21 bases left in between. From germline, CDR1 is SGHAT and CDR2 FQNNGV. CDR3 length: 15 amino acids.